Shown below are 25 T cell receptor beta chains from a single sample sequenced in a study of regulatory T cells in long-lasting Graves disease. Stated time point: newly diagnosed GD, antithyroid drugs for less than 3 months. RNA from PBMCs was the source of the TCR library. With iRepertoire HTBI primers and Arm-PCR of CDR3 regions, TCR beta libraries were built. One entry per CDR3 protein, called by TCRdb with MiXCR from the multiplex PCR reads. The sample comprises about 540,000 distinct CDR3 sequences, approximately 13% of which are singletons, and roughly a tenth rests with the top ten. These data were also reused for a study on T cells in Graves' hyperthyroidism and ophthalmopathy.

This specimen consisted of peripheral blood mononuclear cells (PBMCs), obtained at new diagnosis, from a patient treated with antithyroid drugs. The source of these receptors is a man aged 30 to 45 with Graves disease.

This clonotype was seen a handful of times. The CDR3 here is CATSPPAPSPNTGELFF. For the CDR3, the DNA is TGTGCCACCAGTCCCCCAGCTCCCAGTCCGAACACCGGGGAGCTGTTTTTT. The genes are TRBV24-1 and TRBJ2-2, with no clear D. Trimming removed 6 bases from V and 0 bases from J, with 16 bases in between. The CDR3 runs 17 residues. Germline lookup yields CDR1 KGHDR and CDR2 SFDVKD.

The chain has TRBV5-1 and TRBJ2-5; 7 positions agree with TRBD1. The CDR3 covers 15 residues. V shed 6 bases, J shed 1 base, and the junction held 9 bases outside the gene matches. CDR1 and CDR2 (germline): SGHRS, YFSETQ. The CDR3 DNA follows: TGCGCCAGCACCCGGACAGGAGGTATCCAAGAGACCCAGTACTTC. This translates into CASTRTGGIQETQYF. The full variable domain, with the rest looked up from reference TRBV5-1 and TRBJ2-5, is KAGVTQTPRYLIKTRGQQVTLSCSPISGHRSVSWYQQTPGQGLQFLFEYFSETQRNKGNFPGRFSGRQFSNSRSEMNVSTLELGDSALYLCASTRTGGIQETQYFGPGTRLLVL.

The rearrangement links TRBV7-9 to TRBJ1-1; D gene unclear. Germline V gives CDR1 SEHNR, CDR2 FQNEAQ (reference sequence). Trimming took off 3 bases at V and 7 bases at J, with 12 bases between the two ends. The CDR3 totals 13 residues. The CDR3 loop is CASSLERWDEAFF. CDR3 coding DNA: TGTGCCAGCAGCTTGGAAAGGTGGGATGAAGCTTTCTTT.

V usage is TRBV5-4 and J usage is TRBJ2-2; maybe TRBD2 (5 bases). This CDR3 spans 16 amino acids. Trimming removed 4 bases from V and 0 bases from J, with 13 bases in between. Germline V gene data show CDR1 as SGHNT and CDR2 as YYREEE (reference sequence). Here the CDR3 DNA reads TGTGCCAGCAGCCAGAGGAGGTTCGCGAACACCGGGGAGCTGTTTTTT. Translating gives CASSQRRFANTGELFF.

This clonotype was seen at least ten times. This chain links TRBV20-1 with TRBJ2-7; no firm D call. Germline-derived CDR1 and CDR2 are DFQATT and SNEGSKA (reference sequence). CDR3 size: 14 residues. The V and J ends lost 1 base and 3 bases respectively, with 13 bases between them. The CDR3 coding sequence is TGCAGTGCTAGAGCTCCTCGGAAGTTCTACGAGCAGTACTTC. This encodes CSARAPRKFYEQYF.

The rearrangement uses TRBV6-1 and TRBJ2-7, with D perhaps TRBD2 (5 bases). The CDR3 covers 15 residues. Trimming took off 6 bases at V and 2 bases at J, with 17 bases between the two ends. Germline V CDR1 and CDR2: MNHNS, SASEGT. The CDR3 here is CASSPSLVATYEQYF. The CDR3 DNA sequence: TGTGCCAGCAGCCCCTCCCTGGTAGCGACCTACGAGCAGTACTTC.

This clonotype was seen a handful of times. For the CDR3, the DNA is TGTGCCAGCAGCTTATACGACGAGACCTACGAGCAGTACTTC. Translated: CASSLYDETYEQYF. The rearrangement links TRBV9 to TRBJ2-7; D ambiguous. Germline loops: CDR1 SGDLS, CDR2 YYNGEE. Trimming shortened V by 4 bases and J by 2 bases, and 13 bases separated the two germline ends. The CDR3 extends over 14 amino acids.

This clonotype was counted at least ten times. The V gene is TRBV24-1, the J gene TRBJ2-1; D assignment may be TRBD1 or TRBD2 (6 bases each). Germline CDR1 is KGHDR and CDR2 is SFDVKD. This CDR3 contains 17 residues. V lost 5 bases and J 7 bases, leaving 23 bases between the germline ends. In nucleotides, the CDR3 is TGTGCCACCAGTGTCCTAGGGGGGCAGCTAGGAAGGAATGAGCAGTTCTTC. It specifies CATSVLGGQLGRNEQFF.

The table lists this clonotype with a few counts. The chain has TRBV4-1 and TRBJ2-1, with TRBD1 identical over 11 bases. CDR3 size: 19 residues. With V trimmed by 0 bases and J by 6 bases, 13 bases remained unmatched. From germline, CDR1 is MGHRA and CDR2 YSYEKL. The CDR3 spells CASSQEGGQGVLGRNEQFF. The DNA of the CDR3 is TGCGCCAGCAGCCAAGAAGGGGGACAGGGGGTACTAGGACGCAATGAGCAGTTCTTC.

The chain couples TRBV5-6 to TRBJ2-3; D tentatively reads TRBD1 or TRBD2 (5 bases each). The CDR3 has 15 amino acids. V lost 2 bases and J 4 bases, leaving 14 bases between the germline ends. CDR1 and CDR2 (germline): SGHDT, YYEEEE. CDR3 DNA sequence: TGTGCCAGCAGCTTTATCGGACGGGACGCAGATACGCAGTATTTT. This gives the protein CASSFIGRDADTQYF. Drawing the rest from reference TRBV5-6 and TRBJ2-3, the complete variable domain is DAGVTQSPTHLIKTRGQQVTLRCSPKSGHDTVSWYQQALGQGPQFIFQYYEEEERQRGNFPDRFSGHQFPNYSSELNVNALLLGDSALYLCASSFIGRDADTQYFGPGTRLTVL.

This clonotype occurred once. This may stem from a read error, because a much larger clone lies one nucleotide away. The chain has TRBV15 and TRBJ2-7; D is possibly TRBD2 (5 bases). V was pared by 5 bases and J by 7 bases, with 15 bases between. Germline CDR1 and CDR2: LNHNV and YYDKDF (reference sequence). There are 13 residues in the CDR3. CDR3 amino acids: CATSREAYNEQYF. Here the CDR3 DNA reads TGTGCCACCAGCCGGGAAGCCTACAATGAGCAGTACTTC.

This clonotype was observed many times. V usage is TRBV3-1 and J usage is TRBJ2-1, with a tentative D call TRBD2 (5 bases). The CDR3 covers 13 residues. The germline V gene has CDR1 LGHDT and CDR2 YNNKEL (reference sequence). Trimming took 4 bases from V and 10 from J, leaving 14 bases between them. In nucleotides, the CDR3 is TGTGCCAGCAGCCTCTGGGGAGTGGAGGAGCAGTTCTTC. This gives the protein CASSLWGVEEQFF.

The table lists this clonotype with many counts. The chain has TRBV27 and TRBJ2-5; D is unclear. CDR3 length: 16 residues. The germline V gene encodes CDR1 MNHEY and CDR2 SMNVEV (reference sequence). V lost 0 bases, J lost 5 bases, and 16 bases lay in between. CDR3 coding DNA: TGTGCCAGCAGTTTATCGGATCCCCTCGGCACTGAGACCCAGTACTTC. This gives the protein CASSLSDPLGTETQYF.

There are many counts of this clonotype. The J gene is TRBJ2-5, the V gene TRBV12-3 or TRBV12-4; tentatively, D is TRBD2 (6 bases). The CDR3 is 14 residues long. Trimming shortened V by 5 bases and J by 2 bases, and 12 bases separated the two germline ends. The CDR3 loop reads CASSRDLGQETQYF. The DNA for the CDR3 is TGTGCCAGCAGTCGGGACTTGGGACAAGAGACCCAGTACTTC.

The chain is built from TRBV9 and TRBJ2-3; 9 bases match TRBD2. CDR3 length: 15 amino acids. V was clipped by 0 bases and J by 4 bases; unmatched bases: 3. The germline CDR1 and CDR2 sequences are SGDLS and YYNGEE. The CDR3 DNA reads as TGTGCCAGCAGCGTAGATAGCGGGAGCCCAGATACGCAGTATTTT. Protein: CASSVDSGSPDTQYF.

This chain connects TRBV7-9 to TRBJ2-7; D could derive from TRBD1 or TRBD2 (6 bases each). Germline CDR1 and CDR2: SEHNR and FQNEAQ (reference sequence). V lost 5 bases and J lost 2, with 16 bases in between. The CDR3 has 15 residues. CDR3 nucleotide sequence: TGTGCCAGCAGCCGGACGACAGGAGGGGCCTACGAGCAGTACTTC. Its translation is CASSRTTGGAYEQYF.

This clonotype was seen repeatedly, ten times or more. This chain links TRBV7-9 with TRBJ1-2, with D possibly being TRBD1 (6 bases). Trimming shortened V by 5 bases and J by 4 bases, and 14 bases separated the two germline ends. Germline CDR1 SEHNR, CDR2 FQNEAQ (reference sequence). This CDR3 has 14 residues. Here the CDR3 reads CASSLGQSAYGYTF. The CDR3 DNA reads TGTGCCAGCAGCCTAGGACAGTCGGCCTATGGCTACACCTTC.

On this clonotype itself: A much larger clone lies one base from this, so it may be a read error. The V and J genes are TRBV2 and TRBJ2-4; 9 bases match TRBD2. The V gene end was trimmed by 4 bases and the J gene end by 5 bases; junction bases not matched to a gene: 0. The V gene's germline CDR1 is SNHLY and CDR2 FYNNEI. The CDR3 is 13 amino acids. The CDR3 protein is CASSGLAENIQYF. In DNA, the CDR3 is TGTGCCAGCAGTGGACTAGCGGAAAACATTCAGTACTTC.

This sequence joins TRBV30 and TRBJ2-4; D might be TRBD2 (5 bases). From germline, CDR1 is GTSNPN and CDR2 SVGIG (reference sequence). The ends were cut back, 2 bases at V and 0 bases at J, with 14 bases in the middle. The CDR3 spans 16 residues. The CDR3 sequence: CAWSWPTNLAKNIQYF. As DNA, the CDR3 is TGTGCCTGGAGTTGGCCGACTAACTTAGCCAAAAACATTCAGTACTTC.

This clonotype was counted only a few times. The chain employs TRBV29-1 and TRBJ2-5; the match to TRBD2 covers 16 bases. This CDR3 region has 19 residues. J lost 5 bases, V lost 0 bases, and 12 bases had no gene match. CDR1 and CDR2 (germline): SQVTM, ANQGSEA. CDR3 in amino acids: CSVEDLQGLAGGPGETQYF. The CDR3 coding sequence is TGCAGCGTTGAAGATCTTCAGGGACTAGCGGGAGGGCCGGGGGAGACCCAGTACTTC. Filled out from reference TRBV29-1 and TRBJ2-5, the complete variable domain reads SAVISQKPSRDICQRGTSLTIQCQVDSQVTMMFWYRQQPGQSLTLIATANQGSEATYESGFVIDKFPISRPNLTFSTLTVSNMSPEDSSIYLCSVEDLQGLAGGPGETQYFGPGTRLLVL.

V is TRBV4-1 and J is TRBJ1-3; D not resolved. Trimming left V 7 bases short and J 4 bases short, with 14 bases between. This CDR3 contains 14 residues. The germline CDR1 and CDR2 sequences are MGHRA and YSYEKL. CDR3 residues: CASMDGKEGNTIYF. The CDR3, as DNA: TGCGCCAGCATGGACGGAAAAGAGGGAAACACCATATATTTT.

This clonotype was recorded at least ten times. The J gene is TRBJ2-3, the V gene TRBV27; D gene unclear. This CDR3 has 15 residues. From germline, CDR1 is MNHEY and CDR2 SMNVEV (reference sequence). Trimming removed 5 bases at V and 0 bases at J, with 12 bases between. In DNA, the CDR3 is TGTGCCAGCAGTCCCCGCCCCCCTAGCACAGATACGCAGTATTTT. Its protein is CASSPRPPSTDTQYF.

Notes on this clonotype: A clone one base away is much larger, so this may be a read error. This CDR3 is missing its conserved last phenylalanine or tryptophan, likely due to a read error. No DNA is shown, since the ends of the CDR3 on it are uncertain; the CDR3 is the one TCRdb lists. This chain joins TRBV11-2 and TRBJ2-1; the table's D call, TRBD2, has no DNA check behind it. The CDR3 spans 13 amino acids, including both terminal residues. Germline lookup yields CDR1 SGHAT and CDR2 FQNNGV. This CDR3 is CASSLDSGDTQYL.

This clonotype has a handful of counts. The chain employs TRBV7-3 and TRBJ2-5; D possibly corresponds to TRBD2 (5 bases). The CDR3 is 15 residues long. Trimming took off 5 bases at V and 5 bases at J, with 18 bases between the two ends. Germline CDR1 is SGHTA and CDR2 is FQGTGA. The CDR3 nucleotides read TGTGCCAGCAGCCTTCGGGGTGTCCAGACGGAGACCCAGTACTTC. It specifies CASSLRGVQTETQYF.

At least ten counts were recorded for this clonotype. The CDR3 sequence: CASKPGQGSETQYF. The CDR3 nucleotides read TGTGCCAGCAAGCCGGGACAGGGTAGCGAGACCCAGTACTTC. The chain is built from TRBV27 and TRBJ2-5, with 9 bases matching TRBD1. Germline V CDR1 and CDR2: MNHEY, SMNVEV (reference sequence). J lost 5 bases, V lost 7 bases, and 8 bases had no gene match. The CDR3 consists of 14 residues.